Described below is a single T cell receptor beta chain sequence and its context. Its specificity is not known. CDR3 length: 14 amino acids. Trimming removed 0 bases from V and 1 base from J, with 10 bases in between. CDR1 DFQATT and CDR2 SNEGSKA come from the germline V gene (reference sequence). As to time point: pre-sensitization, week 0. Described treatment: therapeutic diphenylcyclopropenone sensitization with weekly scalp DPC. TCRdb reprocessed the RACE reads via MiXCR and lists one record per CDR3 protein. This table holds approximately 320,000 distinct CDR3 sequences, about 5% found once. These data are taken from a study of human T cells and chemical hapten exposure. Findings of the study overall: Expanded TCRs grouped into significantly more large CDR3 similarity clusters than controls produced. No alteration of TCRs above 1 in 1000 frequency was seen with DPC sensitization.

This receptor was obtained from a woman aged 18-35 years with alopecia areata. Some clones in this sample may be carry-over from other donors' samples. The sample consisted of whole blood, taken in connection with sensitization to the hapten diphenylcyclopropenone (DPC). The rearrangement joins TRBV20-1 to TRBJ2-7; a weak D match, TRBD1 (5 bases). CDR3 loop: CSARDSRVSYEQYF. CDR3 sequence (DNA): TGCAGTGCTAGAGACTCCAGGGTTTCCTACGAGCAGTACTTC.